This T cell receptor beta chain was sequenced during a study of human thymus T cells. Study-level results: Seemingly biased V and J gene usage marked thymic and blood repertoires.

Remarks on this clone: Its target is unknown.

The CDR3 is 14 amino acids. The germline V gene encodes CDR1 GTSNPN and CDR2 SVGIG (reference sequence). V shed 2 bases and J shed 1 base, with 11 bases lying between them. Data came from immunoSEQ multiplex PCR; TCRdb stores just in-frame clones and leaves some out. The table has tens of thousands of clones, 94% seen once. The rearrangement uses TRBV30 and TRBJ1-1; D is unclear. The specimen was blood. The receptor was isolated from a boy younger than two with a congenital heart defect but otherwise immunologically healthy. The CDR3 bases are TGTGCCTGGAGTAGGGATTCAAGGAACACTGAAGCTTTCTTT. Translation: CAWSRDSRNTEAFF.